The present TCR beta chain was sequenced within a study of blood T cell repertoires in COVID-19. Study information: There were acute and convalescent COVID-19 samples, and they came from the United States, Italy and Spain. Sample material is recorded as cDNA or gDNA derived from T cells, B-cell-depleted T cells, or PBMCs.

From germline, CDR1 is SGHVS and CDR2 FQNEAQ. J gave up 1 base and V 2 bases, and 4 bases lay outside the gene matches. The length of the CDR3 is 15 residues. In the study's own analysis: Nucleated cell number was recorded as an estimate derived from reference gene primer amplification. Only in-frame clones appear in the TCRdb table, and some are missing; sequencing was by immunoSEQ multiplex PCR. V and J calls and clone size are as listed in that table; D and trimming were resolved from the DNA. The sample includes about 150,000 clones, more than 80% seen only once; the top ten take about 0.55%. The receptor was isolated from a man aged 45-65 years with acute or convalescent COVID-19. The sequencing input was peripheral blood. The rearrangement uses TRBV7-8 and TRBJ2-7; 8 bases agree with TRBD2. The CDR3 loop is CASSLRREVSYEQYF. CDR3 sequence (DNA): TGTGCCAGCAGCTTACGGCGGGAGGTTTCCTACGAGCAGTACTTC.